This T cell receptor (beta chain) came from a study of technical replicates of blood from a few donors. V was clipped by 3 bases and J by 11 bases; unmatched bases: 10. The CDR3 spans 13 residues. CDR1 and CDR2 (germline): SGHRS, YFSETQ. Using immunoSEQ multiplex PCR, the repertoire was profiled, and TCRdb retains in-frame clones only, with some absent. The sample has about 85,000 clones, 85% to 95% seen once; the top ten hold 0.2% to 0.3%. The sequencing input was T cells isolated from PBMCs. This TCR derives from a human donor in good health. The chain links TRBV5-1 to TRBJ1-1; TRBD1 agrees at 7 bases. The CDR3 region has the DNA TGCGCCAGCAGCTCCGGACAGGCCCATGAGGCTTTCTTT. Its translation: CASSSGQAHEAFF.